This T cell receptor beta chain was documented in a study of blood T cell repertoires in COVID-19. Background on the study: Specimens from acute and convalescent COVID-19 originated in the United States, Italy and Spain.

Trimming cost V 2 bases and J 4 bases, with 14 bases left between them. This CDR3 spans 15 amino acids. CDR1 MNHNS and CDR2 SASEGT come from the germline V gene. Sequencing was performed with immunoSEQ multiplex PCR; in TCRdb, only in-frame clones are kept and a portion is missing. The table has about 42,000 clones, about nine tenths seen once. This clone came up once. The receptor was derived from a woman of 80 years or more in a cohort sampled during active or convalescent COVID-19. Sequencing used peripheral blood. The chain joins TRBV6-1 to TRBJ1-1; a possible D gene is TRBD1 (6 bases). The CDR3 protein is CASSEMMGAPTEAFF. DNA for the CDR3: TGTGCCAGCAGTGAAATGATGGGGGCCCCCACTGAAGCTTTCTTT.